This section outlines one T cell receptor beta chain sequence together with its context. This sample is part of a study of blood T cell repertoires in COVID-19. There are 13 residues in the CDR3. V was trimmed by 6 bases and J by 7 bases, leaving 13 bases between them. The V gene's germline CDR1 is LNHDA and CDR2 SQIVND (reference sequence). Method: immunoSEQ multiplex PCR; TCRdb's copy keeps in-frame clones and lacks some. The sample lists roughly 480,000 clones; 85% to 90% were seen once. The TCR was taken from a man aged 18 to 30 with COVID-19, enrolled during active disease. The chain joins TRBV19 to TRBJ2-1, with a weak D call TRBD1 (6 bases). What was sequenced was peripheral blood. The CDR3 here is CASSITGMNEQFF. The CDR3 region has the DNA TGTGCCAGTAGCATCACAGGGATGAATGAGCAGTTCTTC. Looking up the rest from reference TRBV19 and TRBJ2-1 gives the full variable domain: DGGITQSPKYLFRKEGQNVTLSCEQNLNHDAMYWYRQDPGQGLRLIYYSQIVNDFQKGDIAEGYSVSREKKESFPLTVTSAQKNPTAFYLCASSITGMNEQFFGPGTRLTVL.